This T cell receptor (beta chain) was found in a study of T cells expressing NK-cell markers. TCRdb reanalyzed the 5' RACE reads and collapses them to one entry per CDR3 protein, without DNA. The sample spans some 150,000 distinct CDR3 sequences; the ten largest clones claim around 12%. CDR3 length: 13 residues. Germline values: CDR1 SGDLS, CDR2 YYNGEE. The sequencing sample was made of blood T cells: a sorted CD56 or NKG2C T cell subset, CD4+ or CD8+ T cells, or bulk PBMC T cells (not recorded which). The receptor was isolated from a young man in good health. The chain links TRBV9 to TRBJ2-2. The CDR3 loop reads CASSSENTGELFF.